Below, 5 T cell receptor beta chains from the same sample are listed, as sequenced in a study of blood T cell repertoires in COVID-19. Repertoires were generated with immunoSEQ multiplex PCR, while TCRdb's copy carries only in-frame clones and drops some. The sample includes about 260,000 clones, roughly 82% seen only once; the top ten take approximately 2.1%. Sequences were obtained from PBMCs or T cells enriched from blood (not recorded which). Receptors originate from a woman aged 45-65 years who had recovered from COVID-19.

The CDR3 sequence: CASSQAPGQKFF. The CDR3 DNA reads as TGTGCCAGCAGCCAAGCCCCGGGACAGAAGTTTTTT. The J gene is TRBJ1-4, the V gene TRBV3-1 (or the pseudogene TRBV3-2); 7 positions match TRBD1. Per the germline V gene, CDR1 is LGHDT and CDR2 is YNNKEL (reference sequence). The CDR3 runs 12 residues. V lost 1 base to trimming and J lost 16 bases; unmatched junction nucleotides: 6.

The chain employs TRBV11-1 and TRBJ2-1, with 9 bases fitting TRBD1. Germline CDR1 and CDR2: SGHAT and FQDESV (reference sequence). With 5 bases clipped from V and 5 bases from J, the junction kept 10 bases outside the gene matches. The length of the CDR3 is 16 residues. CDR3 sequence reads: CASSRQTGGHNNEQFF. In nucleotides, the CDR3 is TGTGCCAGCAGCCGTCAGACAGGGGGACACAACAATGAGCAGTTCTTC. The variable domain in full, with the rest retrieved from reference TRBV11-1 and TRBJ2-1, is EAEVAQSPRYKITEKSQAVAFWCDPISGHATLYWYRQILGQGPELLVQFQDESVVDDSQLPKDRFSAERLKGVDSTLKIQPAELGDSAMYLCASSRQTGGHNNEQFFGPGTRLTVL.

The V and J genes are TRBV28 and TRBJ2-6, with 8 nucleotides matching TRBD1. The germline gives CDR1 MDHEN, CDR2 SYDVKM. Trimming at V came to 7 bases and at J to 0 bases, leaving 14 bases not matched to a gene. The CDR3 sequence is 19 residues long. The CDR3 region is CASTHARGRGPSGANVLTF. The CDR3 DNA is TGTGCCAGCACCCACGCGCGAGGCAGGGGGCCCTCTGGGGCCAACGTCCTGACTTTC.

This rearrangement joins TRBV9 to TRBJ2-1, with 8 positions matching TRBD1. Germline V gives CDR1 SGDLS, CDR2 YYNGEE. The ends lost 2 bases at V and 4 bases at J; junction bases unmatched: 8. This CDR3 has 16 amino acids. CDR3 in DNA: TGTGCCAGCAGCGTTTTAAGGGACAGGAGTTACAATGAGCAGTTCTTC. Translated, it gives CASSVLRDRSYNEQFF.

This clone was recorded a few times. The CDR3 is CASSLAESRTGGHEQYF. CDR3 coding DNA: TGTGCCAGCAGCTTAGCGGAATCGAGGACAGGGGGCCACGAGCAGTACTTC. This chain connects TRBV7-2 to TRBJ2-7; 11 nucleotides line up with TRBD1. After removal of 0 bases from V and 5 bases from J, the junction contained 9 bases not matched to a gene. The CDR3 has 17 residues. The V gene's germline CDR1 is SGHTA and CDR2 FQGNSA.